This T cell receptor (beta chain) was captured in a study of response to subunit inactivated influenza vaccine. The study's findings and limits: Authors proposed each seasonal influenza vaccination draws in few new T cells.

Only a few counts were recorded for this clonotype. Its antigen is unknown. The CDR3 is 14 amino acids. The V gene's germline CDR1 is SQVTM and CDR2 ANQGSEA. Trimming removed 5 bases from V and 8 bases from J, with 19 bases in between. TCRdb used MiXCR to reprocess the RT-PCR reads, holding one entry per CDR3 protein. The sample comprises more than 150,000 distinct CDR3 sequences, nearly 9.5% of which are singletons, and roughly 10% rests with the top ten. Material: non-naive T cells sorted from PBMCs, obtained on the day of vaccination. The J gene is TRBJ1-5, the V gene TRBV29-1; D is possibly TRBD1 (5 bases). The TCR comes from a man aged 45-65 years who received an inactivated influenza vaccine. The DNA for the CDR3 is TGCAGCGTTCAGGAGGGGAGCACCAAAGAGCCCCAGCATTTT. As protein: CSVQEGSTKEPQHF.